The rows below give T cell receptor beta chains drawn from one sample of a study of T cell responses to AZD1222 COVID-19 vaccine. The method was immunoSEQ multiplex PCR; TCRdb's version includes in-frame clones alone and lacks a portion of them. The table lists 110,000 to 150,000 clones, roughly 90% of them singletons. The material sequenced was peripheral blood, taken on day 0 of AZD1222 vaccination. The receptor set was obtained from an adult in good health. The CDR3 runs from the conserved cysteine through the conserved F or W. D genes are given only for firm matches. A row's size may be missing; if present it is once, few, many or a size class.

D	size	V	J	CDR3	DNA
NA	NA	TRBV28	TRBJ2-1	CASRPQGLGLNEQFF	TGTGCCAGCAGACCACAGGGTCTGGGACTTAATGAGCAGTTCTTC
NA	NA	TRBV5-1	TRBJ1-2	CASSLAIAGRHGYTF	TGCGCCAGCAGCTTGGCGATCGCGGGCAGGCACGGCTACACCTTC
NA	NA	TRBV18	TRBJ1-4	CASSPMGTNEKLFF	TGTGCCAGCTCACCAATGGGAACTAATGAAAAACTGTTTTTT
NA	NA	TRBV18	TRBJ2-7	CASSLSRGAYEQYF	TGTGCCAGCTCCCTGTCCCGAGGCGCCTACGAGCAGTACTTC
NA	NA	TRBV15	TRBJ2-5	CATSRDRGGGETQYF	TGTGCCACCAGCAGAGATCGAGGTGGAGGAGAGACCCAGTACTTC
TRBD1	NA	TRBV15	TRBJ1-2	CATSREGGDYGYTF	TGTGCCACCAGCAGAGAAGGGGGCGACTATGGCTACACCTTC
NA	NA	TRBV6-1	TRBJ2-7	CASSELSRVVYEQYF	TGTGCCAGCAGTGAATTATCCAGGGTAGTCTACGAGCAGTACTTC
TRBD1	NA	TRBV5-1	TRBJ2-1	CASSLAELDRGLYYNEQFF	TGCGCCAGCAGCTTGGCAGAGCTGGACAGGGGCCTCTATTACAATGAGCAGTTCTTC
NA	NA	TRBV7-9	TRBJ1-1	CASSLVPEGTEAFF	TGTGCCAGCAGTCTAGTCCCCGAGGGGACTGAAGCTTTCTTT
NA	NA	TRBV4-1	TRBJ1-2	CASSLLPIGGRNFYGYTF	TGCGCCAGCAGCCTCCTTCCCATCGGGGGTCGGAACTTCTATGGCTACACCTTC
NA	NA	TRBV6-5	TRBJ2-1	CASRDKWSYNEQFF	TGTGCCAGCAGGGACAAGTGGTCCTACAATGAGCAGTTCTTC
NA	NA	TRBV28	TRBJ2-2	CAIPVGGNTGELFF	TGTGCCATCCCGGTCGGGGGAAACACCGGGGAGCTGTTTTTT
NA	NA	TRBV19	TRBJ1-2	CASISPGRDLLGYTF	TGTGCCAGTATATCTCCGGGCAGGGACCTTCTTGGCTACACCTTC
TRBD2	once	TRBV28	TRBJ2-1	CATAAGLAGVSYNEQFF	TGTGCCACCGCAGCCGGGCTAGCGGGGGTCTCCTACAATGAGCAGTTCTTC
TRBD2	NA	TRBV27	TRBJ2-7	CASRQALAGIQQYF	TGTGCCAGCCGCCAGGCGCTAGCGGGAATCCAGCAGTACTTC
NA	NA	TRBV5-8	TRBJ1-5	CASSHDSSNQPQHF	TGTGCCAGCAGCCATGACAGTAGCAATCAGCCCCAGCATTTT
NA	once	TRBV4-1	TRBJ1-5	CARGGGGGNQPQHF	TGCGCCCGCGGGGGGGGCGGGGGCAATCAGCCCCAGCATTTT
TRBD1	NA	TRBV18	TRBJ1-2	CASSPETGLNGYTF	TGTGCCAGCTCCCCCGAGACAGGGTTGAATGGCTACACCTTC
TRBD1	NA	TRBV6-5	TRBJ2-1	CASTSGTGFDEQFF	TGTGCCAGCACTTCCGGGACAGGGTTCGATGAGCAGTTCTTC
NA	NA	TRBV5-1	TRBJ1-4	CASSLLGFAEGEKLFF	TGCGCCAGCAGCTTGTTGGGTTTCGCCGAGGGGGAAAAACTGTTTTTT
TRBD1	NA	TRBV7-9	TRBJ1-2	CASSTQGAFGYTF	TGTGCCAGCAGCACGCAGGGGGCCTTCGGCTACACCTTC
TRBD1	NA	TRBV28	TRBJ2-7	CASTTGEKQYF	TGTGCCAGCACGACAGGGGAGAAGCAGTACTTC
TRBD1	NA	TRBV5-5	TRBJ1-6	CASSLGRTGRNSPLHF	TGTGCCAGCAGCTTAGGTCGGACAGGTCGTAATTCACCCCTCCACTTT
TRBD2	NA	TRBV9	TRBJ2-5	CASSPRTSGRVETQYF	TGTGCCAGCAGCCCAAGGACTAGCGGGAGGGTAGAGACCCAGTACTTC
TRBD1	NA	TRBV6-1	TRBJ2-1	CASSARNRGFSYNEQFF	TGTGCCAGCAGTGCACGCAACAGGGGGTTTTCCTACAATGAGCAGTTCTTC
NA	NA	TRBV10-3	TRBJ1-5	CAISVDSSSNQPQHF	TGTGCCATCAGTGTTGACTCATCAAGCAATCAGCCCCAGCATTTT
NA	NA	TRBV4-1	TRBJ1-2	CASSQPGTNYGYTF	TGCGCCAGCAGCCAGCCGGGAACTAACTATGGCTACACCTTC
NA	NA	TRBV27	TRBJ1-2	CASSLGLGLYGYTF	TGTGCCAGCAGTTTAGGGCTTGGGTTATATGGCTACACCTTC
NA	NA	TRBV11-2	TRBJ2-2	CASSLGVLRSTGELFF	TGTGCCAGCAGCTTAGGGGTCCTCAGGTCTACCGGGGAGCTGTTTTTT
NA	NA	TRBV29-1	TRBJ1-2	CSVEEGFSYTF	TGCAGCGTTGAAGAGGGTTTCAGCTACACCTTC
TRBD1	NA	TRBV28	TRBJ1-2	CASSSGTGNYGYTF	TGTGCCAGCAGCTCCGGGACAGGGAACTATGGCTACACCTTC
NA	NA	TRBV18	TRBJ1-1	CASFAGSLTEAFF	TGTGCCAGCTTTGCCGGGAGCCTCACTGAAGCTTTCTTT
NA	once	TRBV21-1	TRBJ1-2	CASSKWQGQPTNYGYTF	TGTGCCAGCAGCAAATGGCAGGGACAGCCCACTAACTATGGCTACACCTTC
NA	NA	TRBV3-1/TRBV3-2	TRBJ1-1	CASSQVGIRRTEAFF	TGTGCCAGCAGCCAAGTGGGGATACGGAGGACTGAAGCTTTCTTT
NA	NA	TRBV6-5	TRBJ1-1	CASGETANTEAFF	TGTGCCAGCGGAGAGACAGCAAACACTGAAGCTTTCTTT
NA	NA	TRBV6-5	TRBJ1-4	CASIRANNEKLFF	TGTGCCAGCATTAGGGCTAATAATGAAAAACTGTTTTTT
TRBD1	once	TRBV5-1	TRBJ1-2	CASSFLTGGGYGYTF	TGCGCCAGCAGCTTTTTGACAGGGGGAGGGTATGGCTACACCTTC
TRBD2	NA	TRBV4-1	TRBJ2-1	CASSATGTSANWYNEQFF	TGCGCCAGCAGCGCCACCGGGACTAGCGCCAACTGGTACAATGAGCAGTTCTTC
NA	NA	TRBV4-1	TRBJ1-2	CASSPSGTGPNLSF	TGCGCCAGCAGCCCCTCGGGTACAGGGCCAAACCTAAGCTTC
TRBD1	NA	TRBV29-1	TRBJ2-2	CSVTGQGLNTGELFF	TGCAGCGTTACAGGACAGGGCCTTAACACCGGGGAGCTGTTTTTT
TRBD1	NA	TRBV7-9	TRBJ2-5	CASRTDRGEGETQYF	TGTGCCAGCAGAACAGACAGGGGAGAGGGAGAGACCCAGTACTTC
TRBD1	NA	TRBV30	TRBJ2-7	CAWMGQRKLSYEQYF	TGTGCCTGGATGGGACAGCGGAAACTATCCTACGAGCAGTACTTC
NA	NA	TRBV5-5	TRBJ2-7	CASSSGTLYEQYF	TGTGCCAGCAGCTCTGGGACCCTTTACGAGCAGTACTTC
TRBD1	NA	TRBV7-2	TRBJ2-7	CASSSRRQGAYEQYF	TGTGCCAGCAGCTCTAGACGACAGGGGGCATACGAGCAGTACTTC
TRBD1	NA	TRBV27	TRBJ2-7	CASSLFGTGAGEQYF	TGTGCCAGCAGCCTCTTCGGGACAGGGGCAGGGGAGCAGTACTTC
NA	few	TRBV2	TRBJ1-5	CASSGPKGTTGNQPQHF	TGTGCCAGCAGTGGGCCGAAAGGGACCACGGGCAATCAGCCCCAGCATTTT
TRBD2	NA	TRBV7-3	TRBJ2-1	CASSFFAAGGPSYNEQFF	TGTGCCAGCAGCTTCTTTGCAGCGGGAGGGCCATCGTACAATGAGCAGTTCTTC
TRBD1	NA	TRBV5-1	TRBJ1-6	CASSSQAGGGGSPLHF	TGCGCCAGCAGCTCCCAGGCAGGGGGCGGTGGATCACCCCTCCACTTT
TRBD1	NA	TRBV7-9	TRBJ1-5	CASSPGQGAIQPQHF	TGTGCCAGCAGCCCAGGACAGGGGGCTATTCAGCCCCAGCATTTT
NA	NA	TRBV5-1	TRBJ2-5	CASSLAGLEGETQYF	TGCGCCAGCAGCTTGGCTGGGTTGGAGGGGGAGACCCAGTACTTC
NA	NA	TRBV28	TRBJ1-2	CASILQGVDYGYTF	TGTGCCAGCATCCTCCAGGGAGTCGACTATGGCTACACCTTC
TRBD2	NA	TRBV7-8	TRBJ2-3	CASSLRTAGLAGSTDTQYF	TGTGCCAGCAGCTTAAGGACGGCCGGACTAGCGGGCAGCACAGATACGCAGTATTTT
NA	NA	TRBV6-5	TRBJ2-7	CASSSPYEQYF	TGTGCCAGCAGTTCGCCTTACGAGCAGTACTTC
NA	NA	TRBV5-4	TRBJ2-2	CASSRVGELFF	TGTGCCAGCAGCCGGGTGGGGGAGCTGTTTTTT
TRBD1	NA	TRBV28	TRBJ2-7	CASSLFAGQDSYEQYF	TGTGCCAGCAGTTTATTCGCGGGACAGGACTCCTACGAGCAGTACTTC
TRBD2	NA	TRBV4-1	TRBJ2-1	CASSQELTSGSAYNEQFF	TGCGCCAGCAGCCAAGAGTTGACTAGCGGGAGCGCCTACAATGAGCAGTTCTTC
TRBD2	once	TRBV6-1	TRBJ2-1	CASSAGAGLAGGSGQFF	TGTGCCAGCAGTGCGGGGGCGGGACTAGCGGGAGGGTCGGGACAGTTCTTC